A single sample is the source of the 8 T cell receptor beta chains below, sequenced in a study of T cells after yellow fever vaccination. TCRdb itself ran the 5' RACE reads through MiXCR, one entry per CDR3 protein. The table includes 100,000 to 150,000 distinct CDR3 sequences, approximately 8.4% detected once. The sequences come from CD8+ T cells sorted from PBMCs, collected on the day of the yellow fever booster vaccination. The receptor set was obtained from a young man who received the YFV17D yellow fever vaccine.

This clonotype occurred many times. The chain recombines TRBV12-5 with TRBJ1-1; the match to TRBD1 covers 9 bases. The CDR3 covers 14 residues. Germline values: CDR1 LGHNT, CDR2 FRNRAP. The V and J ends lost 6 bases and 5 bases, in that order; junction bases with no gene match: 7. CDR3 nucleotide sequence: TGTGCTAGTGGAGCCGGGACAGGGATAACTGAAGCTTTCTTT. Protein product: CASGAGTGITEAFF.

This clonotype was found a few times. This rearrangement joins TRBV5-1 to TRBJ2-2; TRBD1 matches 8 bases. After removal of 3 bases from V and 4 bases from J, the junction contained 8 bases not matched to a gene. CDR3 length equals 16 residues. The germline CDR1 and CDR2 sequences are SGHRS and YFSETQ. For the CDR3, the DNA is TGCGCCAGCAGCTCGCCGGGACAGGCGCGCACCGGGGAGCTGTTTTTT. Protein product: CASSSPGQARTGELFF.

V and J are TRBV15 and TRBJ1-5; D gene ambiguous. V was cut by 6 bases and J by 4 bases, with 16 bases left in between. CDR1 and CDR2 from the germline V gene are LNHNV and YYDKDF (reference sequence). CDR3 length: 15 amino acids. CDR3 coding DNA: TGTGCCACCAGGAGTACGGACCGAGGAAATCAGCCCCAGCATTTT. It specifies CATRSTDRGNQPQHF.

This chain joins TRBV19 and TRBJ1-1; a weak D match, TRBD1 (5 bases). The V end lost 6 bases, the J end lost 4 bases, and 18 bases lay between the germline ends. This CDR3 is built from 15 residues. The germline V gene encodes CDR1 LNHDA and CDR2 SQIVND (reference sequence). The chain's CDR3 is CASSHGPPGGTEAFF. CDR3 nucleotides: TGTGCCAGTAGCCACGGGCCTCCCGGGGGCACTGAAGCTTTCTTT.

This clonotype was detected only a few times. The chain couples TRBV2 to TRBJ2-1; D is unresolved. Looked up from germline, CDR1 is SNHLY and CDR2 is FYNNEI. V lost 8 bases and J lost 5, with 22 bases in between. This CDR3 is 16 amino acids long. In DNA, the CDR3 is TGTGCCAGCGCCCACCCTGGATTACCGAGCGACAATGAGCAGTTCTTC. Amino acids: CASAHPGLPSDNEQFF.

CDR3 sequence (DNA): TGTGCCAGCAGCGGACACAGGGACGAGCAGTACTTC. It encodes CASSGHRDEQYF. The chain employs TRBV6-2 or TRBV6-3 and TRBJ2-7; D is perhaps TRBD1 (6 bases). Trimming pared 6 bases from V and 5 bases from J, leaving 11 bases between. This CDR3 contains 12 residues. Germline V gene sequence: CDR1 MNHEY, CDR2 SVGEGT.

The rearrangement links TRBV29-1 to TRBJ2-7; D uncertain. CDR3 length: 12 amino acids. V was clipped by 0 bases and J by 1 base, with 4 bases between them. The V gene's germline CDR1 is SQVTM and CDR2 ANQGSEA. The CDR3 here is CSVEDGSYEQYV. Written as DNA, the CDR3 is TGCAGCGTTGAAGACGGATCCTACGAGCAGTACGTC.

V and J are TRBV7-8 and TRBJ2-5; D perhaps matches TRBD2 (5 bases). From germline, CDR1 is SGHVS and CDR2 FQNEAQ. V shed 4 bases and J shed 3 bases, with 12 bases lying between them. The CDR3 has 14 amino acids. CDR3 loop: CASSSVSGEETQYF. The CDR3 DNA sequence: TGTGCCAGCAGCTCCGTCTCCGGGGAAGAGACCCAGTACTTC.